This entry lists 21 T cell receptor beta chains sequenced from one sample in a study of cytomegalovirus exposure and HLA in healthy donors listed by TCRdb under 2017. The protocol used for the library was the immunoSEQ multiplex PCR assay. For the multiplex PCR, a mixture combining 60 forward primers for TCR Vbeta segments and 13 reverse primers for TCR Jbeta segments was used. TCRdb limited this immuneACCESS table to in-frame rearrangements with V and J called. A share of clones is missing; checked studies link under half to unresolved V genes, and the rest is unexplained. This sample gives tens of thousands of clones in total; roughly four fifths of them show up just once. The biggest ten clones account for 3.5% to 5.5% of the sample. Sequencing was carried out using PBMCs. All receptors come from a man between 35 and 55 years old in good health and CMV-seronegative.

The chain combines TRBV7-9 with TRBJ2-2, with D unclear. Trimming removed 4 bases from V and 14 bases from J, with 11 bases in between. The germline gives CDR1 SEHNR, CDR2 FQNEAQ (reference sequence). The CDR3 runs to 11 residues. The CDR3 DNA reads as TGTGCCAGCAGCTCTTCGGGTCGTCTGTTTTTT. Its protein is CASSSSGRLFF.

The table lists this clone with a count of one. An end of the junction differs from the germline gene, which may be a read error. The sample has other DNA sequences that encode this CDR3 too. The chain is built from TRBV10-3 and TRBJ1-2; 10 positions agree with TRBD1. Germline V gene lookup returns CDR1 ENHRY and CDR2 SYGVKD. CDR3 length equals 14 residues. The CDR3 reads CAINPGQGIRGYTF. Here the CDR3 DNA reads TGTGCCATCAATCCGGGACAGGGGATACGTGGCTACACCTTT.

The chain couples TRBV7-2 to TRBJ2-3; D is possibly TRBD1 (6 bases). This CDR3 comprises 15 residues. Germline V gives CDR1 SGHTA, CDR2 FQGNSA. The V end was cut by 6 bases, the J end by 3 bases, with 16 bases between. CDR3: CASSPGTLITDTQYF. CDR3 sequence (DNA): TGTGCCAGCAGTCCAGGGACACTAATAACAGATACGCAGTATTTT.

The rearrangement joins TRBV7-9 to TRBJ2-2; 14 positions match TRBD2. Germline assignment: CDR1 SEHNR and CDR2 FQNEAQ (reference sequence). V lost 6 bases and J lost 4; bases outside the gene matches: 7. This CDR3 region has 17 residues. CDR3 residues: CASRSGTSGSITGELFF. As DNA, the CDR3 is TGTGCCAGCAGGTCGGGGACTAGCGGGAGCATCACCGGGGAGCTGTTTTTT.

V usage is TRBV4-2 and J usage is TRBJ2-2; 8 nucleotides agree with TRBD2. Germline V CDR1 and CDR2: LGHNA, YNFKEQ. This CDR3 region has 18 residues. The trim removed 2 bases at V and 2 bases at J, leaving 10 bases unmatched. The CDR3 bases are TGTGCCAGCAGCCAATTGGGCAGCGGGAGACCCAACACCGGGGAGCTGTTTTTT. Translation: CASSQLGSGRPNTGELFF.

V usage is TRBV19 and J usage is TRBJ2-1; D might be TRBD2 (6 bases). The CDR3 is 14 amino acids. V was cut by 6 bases and J by 4 bases, with 13 bases left in between. Germline CDR1 is LNHDA and CDR2 is SQIVND (reference sequence). The CDR3 sequence: CASSRSSGYNEQFF. CDR3 DNA: TGTGCCAGTAGCAGGAGTAGCGGTTACAATGAGCAGTTCTTC.

This chain links TRBV5-4 with TRBJ2-3; TRBD1 agrees at 8 bases. This CDR3 region has 17 residues. The trim removed 2 bases at V and 4 bases at J, leaving 12 bases unmatched. In germline, CDR1 is SGHNT, CDR2 YYREEE (reference sequence). CDR3 DNA: TGTGCCAGCAGCTTTAGCAGGGGGCCAGACTATCCAGATACGCAGTATTTT. Residues: CASSFSRGPDYPDTQYF.

In this sample, this clone turned up once. V usage is TRBV6-5 and J usage is TRBJ2-6; 7 nucleotides align to TRBD1. The V and J ends lost 5 bases and 2 bases, in that order; junction bases with no gene match: 3. Germline V gives CDR1 MNHEY, CDR2 SVGAGI. This CDR3 spans 15 amino acids. This chain's CDR3 is CASSPQGAGANVLTF. In DNA, the CDR3 is TGTGCCAGCAGTCCTCAGGGGGCTGGGGCCAACGTCCTGACTTTC.

This chain links TRBV5-6 with TRBJ1-2; TRBD1 is a possible D gene (6 bases). Trimming shortened V by 0 bases and J by 4 bases, and 13 bases separated the two germline ends. This CDR3 spans 15 amino acids. Germline loops: CDR1 SGHDT, CDR2 YYEEEE. The CDR3 coding sequence is TGTGCCAGCAGCTTGGTCTCAGGGGCGTTCTATGGCTACACCTTC. Its protein product is CASSLVSGAFYGYTF. The entire variable domain, with the rest obtained from reference TRBV5-6 and TRBJ1-2, is as follows: DAGVTQSPTHLIKTRGQQVTLRCSPKSGHDTVSWYQQALGQGPQFIFQYYEEEERQRGNFPDRFSGHQFPNYSSELNVNALLLGDSALYLCASSLVSGAFYGYTFGSGTRLTVV.

The table lists this clone with a few counts. The chain couples TRBV7-8 to TRBJ2-7; 7 bases align to TRBD1. This CDR3 has 15 residues. Trimming took 2 bases from V and 0 from J; bases not matched to a gene: 4. Germline CDR1 and CDR2: SGHVS and FQNEAQ. CDR3 protein: CASSLRQGPSYEQYF. In DNA form, the CDR3 reads TGTGCCAGCAGCTTAAGACAGGGTCCCTCCTACGAGCAGTACTTC.

The CDR3 nucleotides are TGTGCCAGCAGCGTAGCGGGAGTTTCCAATGAGCAGTTCTTC. Translated: CASSVAGVSNEQFF. V gene TRBV9 combines with J gene TRBJ2-1, with D perhaps TRBD2 (6 bases). Germline values: CDR1 SGDLS, CDR2 YYNGEE. The CDR3 is 14 residues long. Trimming removed 0 bases from V and 6 bases from J, with 10 bases in between.

This clone was counted between two and nine times. The chain joins TRBV19 to TRBJ1-5; 7 bases are a match to TRBD1. Per germline, CDR1 LNHDA and CDR2 SQIVND (reference sequence). Unmatched junction bases numbered 9, after V lost 6 bases and J lost 4 bases. CDR3 size: 15 residues. The CDR3 DNA reads as TGTGCCAGTAGGCTACAGGGGAGGTTGAATCAGCCCCAGCATTTT. It yields the protein CASRLQGRLNQPQHF.

This chain links TRBV5-1 with TRBJ2-1; maybe TRBD2 (6 bases). The ends were cut back, 2 bases at V and 4 bases at J, with 13 bases in the middle. Germline lookup yields CDR1 SGHRS and CDR2 YFSETQ. The CDR3 spans 15 residues. DNA of the CDR3: TGCGCCAGCAGCTTAGGCGGGGAGTCTTACAATGAGCAGTTCTTC. Its translation: CASSLGGESYNEQFF.

The chain combines TRBV19 with TRBJ1-1; no definite D call. The V gene lost 3 bases and the J gene lost 12 bases, with 17 bases spanning the gap. This CDR3 is built from 13 residues. The germline gives CDR1 LNHDA, CDR2 SQIVND (reference sequence). The CDR3 bases are TGTGCCAGTAGTATCGCACGGGGTGCGGAAACTTTCTTT. This codes for CASSIARGAETFF.

The gene calls are TRBV7-2 and TRBJ2-4; D possibly corresponds to TRBD2 (5 bases). Trimming took off 1 base at V and 8 bases at J, with 15 bases between the two ends. Germline loops: CDR1 SGHTA, CDR2 FQGNSA. This CDR3 has 15 amino acids. CDR3: CASSLVTGISDIQYF. For the CDR3, the DNA is TGTGCCAGCAGCTTAGTCACCGGGATCTCCGACATTCAGTACTTC.

This clone was seen only once. The chain carries TRBV25-1 and TRBJ2-1; 14 nucleotides agree with TRBD2. Unmatched junction bases numbered 8, after V lost 6 bases and J lost 4 bases. The CDR3 sequence is 17 residues long. Per germline, CDR1 MGHDK and CDR2 SYGVNS. Written as DNA, the CDR3 is TGTGCCAGCAGCGGGACTAGCGGGAGCGTACGTTACAATGAGCAGTTCTTC. The encoded protein is CASSGTSGSVRYNEQFF. Full variable domain (remainder filled in from reference TRBV25-1 and TRBJ2-1): EADIYQTPRYLVIGTGKKITLECSQTMGHDKMYWYQQDPGMELHLIHYSYGVNSTEKGDLSSESTVSRIRTEHFPLTLESARPSHTSQYLCASSGTSGSVRYNEQFFGPGTRLTVL.

V gene TRBV29-1 combines with J gene TRBJ1-4; D is ambiguous. The V and J ends lost 6 bases and 0 bases respectively, with 8 bases between them. This CDR3 region has 13 residues. Germline assignment: CDR1 SQVTM and CDR2 ANQGSEA. The CDR3 here is CSVAVTTNEKLFF. CDR3 nucleotides: TGCAGCGTAGCTGTTACAACTAATGAAAAACTGTTTTTT.

This chain connects TRBV19 to TRBJ1-2; D remains unclear. V was pared by 10 bases and J by 8 bases, with 11 bases between. The CDR3 sequence is 10 residues long. In germline, CDR1 is LNHDA, CDR2 SQIVND (reference sequence). The CDR3 region is CATRLGGYTF. The CDR3 nucleotides read TGTGCCACACGCCTCGGGGGCTACACCTTC.

The chain links TRBV7-9 to TRBJ2-1, with D uncertain. CDR3 length: 11 amino acids. Germline assignment: CDR1 SEHNR and CDR2 FQNEAQ (reference sequence). The V and J ends lost 5 bases and 10 bases respectively, with 9 bases between them. In DNA form, the CDR3 reads TGTGCCAGCAGCCGGAAGGAGGAGCAGTTCTTC. Translation: CASSRKEEQFF.

With respect to this clone: One end of the junction does not line up with germline, which may come from a read error. The chain has TRBV6-5 and TRBJ1-4; TRBD1 is a possible D gene (5 bases). Germline V CDR1 and CDR2: MNHEY, SVGAGI. The CDR3 sequence is 14 residues long. CDR3 DNA: TGTGCCAGCAGTTACTCGACAGCCTCAGAAAAACTGCTTTTT. It is translated as CASSYSTASEKLLF.

V and J are TRBV28 and TRBJ2-6; D is unclear. Germline values: CDR1 MDHEN, CDR2 SYDVKM. Trimming stripped 10 bases from V and 0 bases from J, with 4 bases between. The CDR3 is made up of 12 amino acids. CDR3 sequence reads: CATNSGANVLTF. The CDR3, as DNA: TGTGCCACTAACTCTGGGGCCAACGTCCTGACTTTC.